This TCR beta chain was sequenced during a study of PD-L1 blockade in urothelial cancer. On the study more broadly: Patients commenced intravenous atezolizumab, 1,200 mg every 3 weeks, at some point between 2012 and 2014. At 3 weeks after treatment start (second dose) and again at 6 weeks, blood was analyzed.

Sequencing was performed with immunoSEQ multiplex PCR; in TCRdb, only in-frame clones are kept and a portion is missing. The profile shows approximately 32,000 clones, 80% to 90% of them singletons. The CDR3 contains 18 residues. Germline lookup yields CDR1 SGHRS and CDR2 YFSETQ. The junction had 7 bases not matched to a gene; V was cut back by 0 bases and J by 0 bases. Patients were diagnosed with urothelial carcinoma, either locally advanced or metastatic. The clonotype originates from a man aged 60 to 69 with urothelial cancer. The specimen comprised PBMCs, sampled around atezolizumab (anti-PD-L1) treatment. The chain joins TRBV5-1 to TRBJ2-1; 9 bases match TRBD2. The chain's CDR3 is CASSLVMGGRGSYNEQFF. The CDR3 region has the DNA TGCGCCAGCAGCTTGGTTATGGGCGGGAGGGGCTCCTACAATGAGCAGTTCTTC.